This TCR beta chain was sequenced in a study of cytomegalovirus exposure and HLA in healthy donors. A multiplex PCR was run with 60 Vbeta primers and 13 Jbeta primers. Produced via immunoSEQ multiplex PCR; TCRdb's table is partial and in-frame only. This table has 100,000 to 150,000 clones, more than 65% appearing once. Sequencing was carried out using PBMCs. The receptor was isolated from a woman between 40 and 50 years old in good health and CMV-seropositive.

CDR3 nucleotides: TGTGCCTGGAGTGCCGACAGGGGATATGGCTACACCTTC. Protein sequence: CAWSADRGYGYTF. V is TRBV30 and J is TRBJ1-2; 8 bases align to TRBD1. From germline, CDR1 is GTSNPN and CDR2 SVGIG (reference sequence). J was trimmed by 5 bases and V by 1 base; bases with no gene match: 3. This CDR3 has 13 amino acids.